This T cell receptor (beta chain) is from a study of blood T cell repertoires in COVID-19. Looking at the study overall: Researchers got acute and convalescent COVID-19 samples from the United States, Italy and Spain. T cells, B-cell-depleted T cells, or PBMCs provided the cDNA or gDNA that served as material.

The V gene lost 3 bases and the J gene lost 2 bases, with 2 bases spanning the gap. Germline V gene lookup returns CDR1 MNHEY and CDR2 SMNVEV (reference sequence). This CDR3 has 13 residues. As originally analysed: How many nucleated cells were present was estimated from reference gene primer amplification. The protocol was immunoSEQ multiplex PCR, while the TCRdb copy is restricted to in-frame clones and leaves out a portion. That table is the source of V, J and clone size, and D and trimming were worked out from the DNA. Found here are some 280,000 clones, roughly 89% of them singletons; the top ten hold less than 3%.

The TCR originated in a woman younger than 45 with active or convalescent COVID-19. Sequenced material: peripheral blood. The V and J genes are TRBV27 and TRBJ1-6; no clear D gene. The CDR3 reads CASSFTYNSPLHF. DNA for the CDR3: TGTGCCAGCAGTTTCACCTATAATTCACCCCTCCACTTT.